The T cell receptor beta chain described here comes from a study of blood T cell repertoires in COVID-19. Study background: Samples representing acute and convalescent COVID-19 were sourced from the United States, Italy and Spain. From T cells, B-cell-depleted T cells, or PBMCs came the material, which was cDNA or gDNA.

In the authors' methods: Amplifying reference gene primers gave estimates of nucleated cell counts. Profiling relied on immunoSEQ multiplex PCR, and the TCRdb table lists in-frame clones only, not all of them. That table gives V, J and clone size, and the DNA gave D and trimming. This table has roughly 380,000 clones, over 75% appearing once. CDR3 size: 15 residues. Trimming took 5 bases from V and 6 from J; bases not matched to a gene: 6. The germline CDR1 and CDR2 sequences are SGHTA and FQGNSA. The chain combines TRBV7-2 with TRBJ2-1, with 11 bases that match TRBD2. This clonotype was obtained from a woman aged 35 to 49 with COVID-19, enrolled during active disease. What was sequenced was peripheral blood. CDR3 nucleotide sequence: TGTGCCAGCAGCCGTACCGGGACTAGCGGCAATGAGCAGTTCTTC. It encodes CASSRTGTSGNEQFF. Variable domain in full (rest from reference TRBV7-2 and TRBJ2-1): GAGVSQSPSNKVTEKGKDVELRCDPISGHTALYWYRQSLGQGLEFLIYFQGNSAPDKSGLPSDRFSAERTGGSVSTLTIQRTQQEDSAVYLCASSRTGTSGNEQFFGPGTRLTVL.